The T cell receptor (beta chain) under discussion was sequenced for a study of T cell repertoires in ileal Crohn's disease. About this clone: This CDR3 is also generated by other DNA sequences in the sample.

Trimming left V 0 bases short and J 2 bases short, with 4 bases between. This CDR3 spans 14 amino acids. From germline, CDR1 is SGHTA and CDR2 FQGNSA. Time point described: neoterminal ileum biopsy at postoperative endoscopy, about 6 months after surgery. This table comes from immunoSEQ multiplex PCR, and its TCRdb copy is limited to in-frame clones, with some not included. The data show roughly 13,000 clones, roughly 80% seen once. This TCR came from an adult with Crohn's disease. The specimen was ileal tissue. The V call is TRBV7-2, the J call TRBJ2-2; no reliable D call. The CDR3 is CASSLARNTGELFF. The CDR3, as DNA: TGTGCCAGCAGCTTAGCCAGAAACACCGGGGAGCTGTTTTTT.